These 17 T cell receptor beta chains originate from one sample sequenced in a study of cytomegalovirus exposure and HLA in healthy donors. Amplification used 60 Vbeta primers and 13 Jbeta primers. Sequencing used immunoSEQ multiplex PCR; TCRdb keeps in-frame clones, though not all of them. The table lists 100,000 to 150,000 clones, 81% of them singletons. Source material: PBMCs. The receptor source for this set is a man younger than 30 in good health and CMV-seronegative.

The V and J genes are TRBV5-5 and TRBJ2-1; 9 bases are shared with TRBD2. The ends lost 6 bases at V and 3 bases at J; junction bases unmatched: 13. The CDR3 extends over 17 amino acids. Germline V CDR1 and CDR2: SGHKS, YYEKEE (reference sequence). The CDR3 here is CASIPIGRGGNYNEQFF. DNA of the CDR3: TGTGCCAGCATCCCTATAGGGCGGGGGGGAAACTACAATGAGCAGTTCTTC.

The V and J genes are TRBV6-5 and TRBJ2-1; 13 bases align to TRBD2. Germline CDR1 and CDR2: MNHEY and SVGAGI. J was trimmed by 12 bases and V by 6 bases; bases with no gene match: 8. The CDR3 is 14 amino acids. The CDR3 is CASSQTSGGAWQFF. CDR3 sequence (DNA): TGTGCCAGCAGCCAAACTAGCGGGGGGGCTTGGCAGTTCTTC.

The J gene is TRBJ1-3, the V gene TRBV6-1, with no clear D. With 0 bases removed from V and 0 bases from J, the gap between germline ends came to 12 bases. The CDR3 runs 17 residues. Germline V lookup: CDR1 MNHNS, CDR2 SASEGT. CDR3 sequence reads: CASSEALGLFSGNTIYF. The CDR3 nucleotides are TGTGCCAGCAGTGAAGCTCTCGGTCTATTCTCTGGAAACACCATATATTTT.

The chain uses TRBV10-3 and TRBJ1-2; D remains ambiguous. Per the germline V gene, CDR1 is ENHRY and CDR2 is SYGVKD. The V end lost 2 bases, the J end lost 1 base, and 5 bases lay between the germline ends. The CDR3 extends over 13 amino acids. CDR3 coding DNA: TGTGCCATCAGTGAGAGAGTTAACTATGGCTACACCTTC. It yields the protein CAISERVNYGYTF.

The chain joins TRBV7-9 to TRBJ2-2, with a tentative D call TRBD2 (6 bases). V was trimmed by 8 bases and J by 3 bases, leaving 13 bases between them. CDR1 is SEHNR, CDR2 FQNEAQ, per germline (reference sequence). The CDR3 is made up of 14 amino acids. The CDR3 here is CASLEGTHTGELFF. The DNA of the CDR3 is TGTGCCAGCCTAGAGGGGACTCACACCGGGGAGCTGTTTTTT.

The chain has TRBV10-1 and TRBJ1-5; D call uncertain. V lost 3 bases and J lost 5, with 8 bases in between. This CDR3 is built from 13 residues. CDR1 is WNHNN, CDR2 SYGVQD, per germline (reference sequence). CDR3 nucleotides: TGCGCCAGCAGTGAAAATCCGGATCAGCCCCAGCATTTT. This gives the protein CASSENPDQPQHF.

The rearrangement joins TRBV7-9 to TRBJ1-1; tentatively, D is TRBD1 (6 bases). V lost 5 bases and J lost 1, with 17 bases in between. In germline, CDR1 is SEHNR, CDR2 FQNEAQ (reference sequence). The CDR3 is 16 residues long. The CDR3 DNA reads TGTGCCAGCAGCCCAGCACAGGGAGCCAAGAACACTGAAGCTTTCTTT. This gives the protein CASSPAQGAKNTEAFF. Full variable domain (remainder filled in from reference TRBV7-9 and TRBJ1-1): DTGVSQNPRHKITKRGQNVTFRCDPISEHNRLYWYRQTLGQGPEFLTYFQNEAQLEKSRLLSDRFSAERPKGSFSTLEIQRTEQGDSAMYLCASSPAQGAKNTEAFFGQGTRLTVV.

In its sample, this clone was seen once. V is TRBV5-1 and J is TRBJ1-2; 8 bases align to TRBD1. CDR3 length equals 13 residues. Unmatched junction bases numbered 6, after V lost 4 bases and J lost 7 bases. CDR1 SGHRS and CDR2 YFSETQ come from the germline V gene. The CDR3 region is CASSPGQGGGYTF. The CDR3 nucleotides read TGCGCCAGCAGCCCTGGACAGGGCGGTGGCTACACCTTC. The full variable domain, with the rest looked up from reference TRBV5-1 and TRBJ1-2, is KAGVTQTPRYLIKTRGQQVTLSCSPISGHRSVSWYQQTPGQGLQFLFEYFSETQRNKGNFPGRFSGRQFSNSRSEMNVSTLELGDSALYLCASSPGQGGGYTFGSGTRLTVV.

The CDR3 bases are TGCGCCAGCGGCCCGGGACTAGCGGTAGAGACCCAGTACTTC. It specifies CASGPGLAVETQYF. The chain has TRBV5-1 and TRBJ2-5; TRBD2 aligns across 11 bases. V gave up 7 bases and J gave up 4 bases; unmatched junction bases: 6. The CDR3 has 14 amino acids. CDR1 SGHRS and CDR2 YFSETQ come from the germline V gene.

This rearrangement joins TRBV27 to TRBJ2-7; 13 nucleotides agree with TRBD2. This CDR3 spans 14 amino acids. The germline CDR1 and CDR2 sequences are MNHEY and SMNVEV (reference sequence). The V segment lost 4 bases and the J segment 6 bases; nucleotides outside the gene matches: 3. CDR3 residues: CASSSLAGGSEQYF. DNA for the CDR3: TGTGCCAGCAGTTCACTAGCGGGGGGGAGCGAGCAGTACTTC.

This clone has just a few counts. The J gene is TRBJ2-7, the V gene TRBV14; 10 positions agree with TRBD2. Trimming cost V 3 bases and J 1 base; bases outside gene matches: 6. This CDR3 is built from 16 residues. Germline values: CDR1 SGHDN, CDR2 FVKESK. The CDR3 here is CASSHLTSGSSYEQYF. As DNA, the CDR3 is TGTGCCAGCAGCCATCTGACTAGCGGGTCTTCCTACGAGCAGTACTTC.

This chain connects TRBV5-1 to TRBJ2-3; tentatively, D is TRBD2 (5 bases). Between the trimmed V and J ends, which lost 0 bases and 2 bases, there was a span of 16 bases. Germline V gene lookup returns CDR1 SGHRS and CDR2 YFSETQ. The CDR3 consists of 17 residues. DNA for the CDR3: TGCGCCAGCAGCTTGGCGTTTAAAGCGGACTCCACAGATACGCAGTATTTT. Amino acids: CASSLAFKADSTDTQYF.

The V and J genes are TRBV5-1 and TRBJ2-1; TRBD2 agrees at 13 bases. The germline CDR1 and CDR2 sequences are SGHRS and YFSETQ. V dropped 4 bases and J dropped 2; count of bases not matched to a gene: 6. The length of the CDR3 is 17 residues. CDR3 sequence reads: CASSRLAGGETYNEQFF. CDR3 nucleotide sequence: TGCGCCAGCAGCCGACTAGCGGGGGGTGAAACCTACAATGAGCAGTTCTTC.

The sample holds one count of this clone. The CDR3 here is CASRPGDSYEQYF. The DNA of the CDR3 is TGTGCCAGCAGGCCCGGGGACTCCTACGAGCAGTACTTC. This chain uses TRBV11-2 with TRBJ2-7, with D maybe TRBD2 (5 bases). V dropped 6 bases and J dropped 0 bases, with 9 bases sitting between them. Germline V lookup: CDR1 SGHAT, CDR2 FQNNGV. CDR3 length equals 13 residues. The full variable domain, rest sourced from reference TRBV11-2 and TRBJ2-7, is EAGVAQSPRYKIIEKRQSVAFWCNPISGHATLYWYQQILGQGPKLLIQFQNNGVVDDSQLPKDRFSAERLKGVDSTLKIQPAKLEDSAVYLCASRPGDSYEQYFGPGTRLTVT.

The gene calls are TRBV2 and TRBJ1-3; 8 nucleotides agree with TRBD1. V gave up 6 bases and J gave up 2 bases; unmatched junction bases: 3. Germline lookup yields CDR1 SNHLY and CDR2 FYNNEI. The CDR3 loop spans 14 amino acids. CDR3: CASRMDRAGNTIYF. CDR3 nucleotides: TGTGCCAGCAGGATGGACAGGGCTGGAAACACCATATATTTT.

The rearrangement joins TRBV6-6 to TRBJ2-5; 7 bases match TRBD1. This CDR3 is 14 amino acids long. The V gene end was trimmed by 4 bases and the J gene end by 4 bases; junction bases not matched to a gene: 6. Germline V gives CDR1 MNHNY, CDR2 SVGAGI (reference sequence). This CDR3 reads CASSWTGRRETQYF. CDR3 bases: TGTGCCAGCAGTTGGACAGGCAGAAGAGAGACCCAGTACTTC.

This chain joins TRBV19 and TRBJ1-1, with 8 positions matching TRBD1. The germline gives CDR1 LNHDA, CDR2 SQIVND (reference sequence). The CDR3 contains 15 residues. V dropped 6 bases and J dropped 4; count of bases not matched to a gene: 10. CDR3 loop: CASSSDRGPSTEAFF. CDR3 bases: TGTGCCAGTAGCTCCGACAGGGGTCCTAGCACTGAAGCTTTCTTT.